This T cell receptor (beta chain) was retrieved from a study of T-cell reconstitution after alpha-beta-depleted transplantation in children. Study conclusions and caveats: Some patients showed high day-60 TCRbeta diversity, which derived from surviving recipient T cells and thymic progenitors.

The CDR3 covers 17 residues. Unique molecular identifiers were incorporated when the TCRbeta library was constructed. TCRdb reanalysed the PCR reads using MiXCR and keeps one entry per CDR3 protein. Counted here are around 180,000 distinct CDR3 sequences, around 10% occurring once; the ten biggest clones make up about 12%. At least ten counts were recorded for this clonotype. Its antigen is unknown. Material: PBMCs, obtained before TCRalphabeta/CD19-depleted stem cell transplant. This clonotype originated in a boy aged 2 to 10 with acute myeloid leukemia, due to receive a stem cell transplant. V and J are TRBV21-1 and TRBJ2-5; TRBD1 is the table's D call, not checked against the DNA. TRBV21-1 is tagged as a pseudogene. The CDR3 loop is CASSKYGRRQGQETQYF. The CDR3 nucleotides are TGTGCCAGCAGCAAATATGGCAGGAGACAGGGTCAAGAGACCCAGTACTTC.